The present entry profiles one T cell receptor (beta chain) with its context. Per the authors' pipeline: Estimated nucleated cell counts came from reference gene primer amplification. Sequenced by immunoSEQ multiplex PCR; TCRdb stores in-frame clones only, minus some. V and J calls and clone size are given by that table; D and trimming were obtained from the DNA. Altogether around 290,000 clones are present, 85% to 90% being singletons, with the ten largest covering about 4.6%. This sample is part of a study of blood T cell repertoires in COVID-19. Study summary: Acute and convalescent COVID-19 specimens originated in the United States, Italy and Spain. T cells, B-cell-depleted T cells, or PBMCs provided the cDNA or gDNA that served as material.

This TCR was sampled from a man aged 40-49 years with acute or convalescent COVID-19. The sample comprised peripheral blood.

In DNA form, the CDR3 reads TGTGCCAGCAGTGCAGGGGGCGGACACACTGAAGCTTTCTTT. Protein product: CASSAGGGHTEAFF. The V call is TRBV2, the J call TRBJ1-1; 8 nucleotides line up with TRBD1. The CDR3 is 14 amino acids. J lost 3 bases, V lost 4 bases, and 4 bases had no gene match. Germline V gene sequence: CDR1 SNHLY, CDR2 FYNNEI.